This record looks at one T cell receptor (beta chain) sequence and its context. The target antigen is unknown. Trimming cost V 10 bases and J 3 bases, with 28 bases left between them. This CDR3 region has 18 residues. Germline V CDR1 and CDR2: MNHEY, SMNVEV (reference sequence). The data derive from a study of response to subunit inactivated influenza vaccine. Study results and limitations: The authors suggested that every seasonal influenza vaccination recruits few new T cells.

TCRdb reprocessed the RT-PCR reads via MiXCR and lists one record per CDR3 protein. The table shows about 800,000 distinct CDR3 sequences, with over 20% occurring only once. The sample was PBMCs from blood, taken 5 days after vaccination. The chain is built from TRBV27 and TRBJ2-1; D is possibly TRBD1 or TRBD2 (6 bases each). This sequence originates from a man aged 50-60 years who received an inactivated influenza vaccine. CDR3 DNA: TGTGCCACCAGGGGACTCGGGCCTAGCTTTAAGGACTACAATGAGCAGTTCTTC. It encodes CATRGLGPSFKDYNEQFF.